The sequence of this T cell receptor (beta chain) was determined in a study of response to subunit inactivated influenza vaccine. Findings of the study overall: New T cells are recruited in small numbers by each seasonal influenza vaccination, according to the authors' suggestion.

The CDR3 has 17 amino acids. Deletions cut 6 bases from V and 7 bases from J, with 22 bases between. For this clonotype: Its target is not known.

TCRdb re-called the RT-PCR reads through MiXCR, storing one row per CDR3 protein. Here the sample spans 860,000 or so distinct CDR3 sequences, about 20% being singletons. The specimen comprised PBMCs from blood, sampled about 5 days after vaccination. The V gene is TRBV12-3 or TRBV12-4, the J gene TRBJ1-6; the D is unclear. The origin of this receptor is a man in his fifties who received an inactivated influenza vaccine. CDR3 residues: CASSPFLDSLVNSPLHF. In DNA, the CDR3 is TGTGCCAGCAGCCCATTTTTAGACTCCCTGGTGAATTCACCCCTCCACTTT.